The 27 T cell receptor beta chains presented below share a single source sample, sequenced in a study of STAT3 mutations in large granular lymphocyte leukemia. Notes on the study in general: Every T-LGLL patient had at least one immunodominant TCRbeta clonotype.

TCRdb's copy holds only in-frame clones and misses some; the assay was immunoSEQ multiplex PCR. Among some 4,300 clones listed, 45% to 70% were seen once. Their cognate antigens are unknown. The source material was peripheral blood mononuclear cells. The receptors derive from a male patient between 50 and 60 years old with T-cell large granular lymphocyte leukemia. Some clones in this sample may be carry-over from other donors' samples.

The rearrangement uses TRBV27 and TRBJ2-7; 11 bases map to TRBD2. CDR1 is MNHEY and CDR2 is SMNVEV in the germline V gene (reference sequence). J lost 4 bases, V lost 5 bases, and 13 bases had no gene match. The CDR3 covers 17 residues. DNA for the CDR3: TGTGCCAGCAGTCCCTCCGGACTAGCGGGCGGGGTTTACGAGCAGTACTTC. The encoded protein is CASSPSGLAGGVYEQYF.

The chain links TRBV29-1 to TRBJ2-3, with D uncertain. This CDR3 comprises 13 residues. V was clipped by 2 bases and J by 0 bases, with 6 bases between them. Germline V lookup: CDR1 SQVTM, CDR2 ANQGSEA. CDR3 sequence (DNA): TGCAGCGTTGAACCTACTAGCACAGATACGCAGTATTTT. Protein: CSVEPTSTDTQYF.

The rearrangement joins TRBV5-1 to TRBJ2-7; 7 bases are shared with TRBD2. The CDR3 contains 14 residues. V was pared by 3 bases and J by 2 bases, with 5 bases of the junction left unmatched. Germline V gives CDR1 SGHRS, CDR2 YFSETQ. This CDR3 reads CASSWGGSPYEQYF. CDR3 sequence (DNA): TGCGCCAGCAGCTGGGGCGGGAGTCCCTACGAGCAGTACTTC.

The gene calls are TRBV29-1 and TRBJ2-5; 10 bases agree with TRBD1. Germline assignment: CDR1 SQVTM and CDR2 ANQGSEA. V was clipped by 3 bases and J by 5 bases; unmatched bases: 6. This CDR3 spans 14 amino acids. For the CDR3, the DNA is TGCAGCGTTGAGGGGGGACAGGGGTTTGAGACCCAGTACTTC. It yields the protein CSVEGGQGFETQYF.

This chain links TRBV30 with TRBJ1-5, with a tentative D call TRBD1 (5 bases). V lost 5 bases, J lost 6 bases, and 14 bases lay in between. CDR1 GTSNPN and CDR2 SVGIG come from the germline V gene (reference sequence). The CDR3 has 13 residues. The CDR3 DNA reads TGTGCCTGGGGGAGCGGGGGAATTCAGCCCCAGCATTTT. The encoded protein is CAWGSGGIQPQHF.

The rearrangement joins TRBV5-6 to TRBJ2-7; possibly TRBD2 for D (5 bases). Germline CDR1 reads SGHDT; CDR2 reads YYEEEE. Trimming took off 3 bases at V and 3 bases at J, with 7 bases between the two ends. The CDR3 runs 12 residues. The DNA for the CDR3 is TGTGCCAGCAGCTCGGGGAACTACGAGCAGTACTTC. It yields the protein CASSSGNYEQYF. Combining the CDR3 with reference TRBV5-6 and TRBJ2-7 gives the whole variable domain DAGVTQSPTHLIKTRGQQVTLRCSPKSGHDTVSWYQQALGQGPQFIFQYYEEEERQRGNFPDRFSGHQFPNYSSELNVNALLLGDSALYLCASSSGNYEQYFGPGTRLTVT.

On this clone: Other DNA sequences of this sample code for an identical CDR3. The rearrangement joins TRBV7-2 to TRBJ2-7, with no clear D. The V gene's germline CDR1 is SGHTA and CDR2 FQGNSA. The CDR3 spans 13 residues. The V and J ends lost 1 base and 4 bases respectively, with 8 bases between them. The CDR3, as DNA: TGTGCCAGCAGCTTAGACCAAGGTTACGAGCAGTACTTC. This gives the protein CASSLDQGYEQYF.

The rearrangement links TRBV2 to TRBJ2-1; 8 positions agree with TRBD1. J was trimmed by 10 bases and V by 6 bases; bases with no gene match: 5. Germline V lookup: CDR1 SNHLY, CDR2 FYNNEI. The CDR3 has 12 amino acids. The CDR3 protein is CASRVQGAEQFF. CDR3 DNA: TGTGCCAGCAGGGTGCAGGGGGCGGAGCAGTTCTTC.

J is TRBJ1-2 and V is TRBV7-9; 8 bases are shared with TRBD1. Germline V CDR1 and CDR2: SEHNR, FQNEAQ (reference sequence). This CDR3 region has 16 residues. Trimming took 2 bases from V and 8 from J; bases not matched to a gene: 13. The CDR3 DNA reads as TGTGCCAGCAGCTTAAGCCCCGGACAGGGACCTGACGGCTACACCTTC. Residues: CASSLSPGQGPDGYTF.

This clone turned up a few times. This chain connects TRBV10-3 to TRBJ2-5; D not certain. Per germline, CDR1 ENHRY and CDR2 SYGVKD. This CDR3 is 14 amino acids long. V gave up 0 bases and J gave up 2 bases, with 7 bases separating them. The CDR3 loop reads CAISESSAQETQYF. CDR3 coding DNA: TGTGCCATCAGTGAGTCGTCGGCACAAGAGACCCAGTACTTC.

This clone was detected only a few times. The chain carries TRBV27 and TRBJ1-2; D not certain. V lost 4 bases and J lost 2, with 8 bases in between. Germline-derived CDR1 and CDR2 are MNHEY and SMNVEV (reference sequence). There are 13 residues in the CDR3. The CDR3 loop reads CASSSWENYGYTF. The CDR3 bases are TGTGCCAGCAGTTCATGGGAGAACTATGGCTACACCTTC.

The chain carries TRBV6-5 and TRBJ1-2; D remains ambiguous. Trimming took off 4 bases at V and 6 bases at J, with 15 bases between the two ends. The germline CDR1 and CDR2 sequences are MNHEY and SVGAGI. The CDR3 consists of 14 residues. The CDR3 DNA is TGTGCCAGCAGTTTCGGCGCCCTTCGCCATGGCTACACCTTC. It translates to CASSFGALRHGYTF.

This chain links TRBV18 with TRBJ2-7; no clear D. Between the trimmed V and J ends, which lost 3 bases and 0 bases, there was a span of 9 bases. Germline CDR1 reads KGHSH; CDR2 reads LQKENI. The CDR3 has 14 residues. The CDR3 nucleotides read TGTGCCAGCTCACCCGACGAGGTCTCCTACGAGCAGTACTTC. It is translated as CASSPDEVSYEQYF.

The gene calls are TRBV4-2 and TRBJ2-3, with 9 bases matching TRBD2. V was clipped by 4 bases and J by 4 bases; unmatched bases: 9. This CDR3 is 16 amino acids long. In germline, CDR1 is LGHNA, CDR2 YNFKEQ. CDR3 amino acids: CASSPLAGVRADTQYF. The CDR3 DNA reads TGTGCCAGCAGCCCTTTAGCGGGAGTGAGGGCAGATACGCAGTATTTT.

The CDR3 bases are TGTGCCAGCAGCTTGGCGGGGGTGGCTGAAGCTTTCTTT. Protein sequence: CASSLAGVAEAFF. The chain joins TRBV7-9 to TRBJ1-1, with D maybe TRBD1 (5 bases). Germline loops: CDR1 SEHNR, CDR2 FQNEAQ (reference sequence). Trimming took off 3 bases at V and 6 bases at J, with 11 bases between the two ends. This CDR3 spans 13 amino acids.

The chain links TRBV7-9 to TRBJ1-2, with D unclear. Germline V CDR1 and CDR2: SEHNR, FQNEAQ (reference sequence). The CDR3 length is 15 residues. Trimming removed 1 base at V and 8 bases at J, with 17 bases between. The CDR3 protein is CASSLEVLGLYGYTF. The CDR3 coding sequence is TGTGCCAGCAGCTTAGAAGTTCTGGGATTGTACGGCTACACCTTC. Looking up the rest from reference TRBV7-9 and TRBJ1-2 gives the full variable domain: DTGVSQNPRHKITKRGQNVTFRCDPISEHNRLYWYRQTLGQGPEFLTYFQNEAQLEKSRLLSDRFSAERPKGSFSTLEIQRTEQGDSAMYLCASSLEVLGLYGYTFGSGTRLTVV.

The genes are TRBV29-1 and TRBJ1-1, with D uncertain. The V gene's germline CDR1 is SQVTM and CDR2 ANQGSEA. This CDR3 is built from 12 residues. The V and J ends lost 4 bases and 1 base respectively, with 7 bases between them. In DNA form, the CDR3 reads TGCAGCGTTGGGTCCAAGAACACTGAAGCTTTCTTT. Protein: CSVGSKNTEAFF.

This clone was found a few times. The rearrangement uses TRBV5-1 and TRBJ1-2; TRBD1 agrees at 10 bases. CDR1 SGHRS and CDR2 YFSETQ come from the germline V gene. With 4 bases clipped from V and 8 bases from J, the junction kept 5 bases outside the gene matches. The CDR3 has 13 residues. CDR3 protein: CASSTGTGDGYTF. CDR3 DNA: TGCGCCAGCAGCACCGGGACAGGGGACGGCTACACCTTC.

CDR3 region: CSVAIAGGQETQYF. CDR3 nucleotide sequence: TGCAGCGTTGCGATAGCGGGAGGGCAAGAGACCCAGTACTTC. The chain couples TRBV29-1 to TRBJ2-5, with TRBD2 identical over 11 bases. The V and J ends lost 4 bases and 2 bases, in that order; junction bases with no gene match: 3. Germline lookup yields CDR1 SQVTM and CDR2 ANQGSEA. The CDR3 loop spans 14 amino acids.

The gene calls are TRBV5-4 and TRBJ2-7; 8 nucleotides align to TRBD2. The CDR3 has 15 amino acids. CDR1 is SGHNT, CDR2 YYREEE, per germline (reference sequence). J was trimmed by 4 bases and V by 0 bases; bases with no gene match: 6. CDR3 protein: CASSLDGTSRYEQYF. The CDR3 DNA sequence: TGTGCCAGCAGCTTGGATGGGACTAGTAGGTACGAGCAGTACTTC.

The genes are TRBV10-2 and TRBJ1-3; D may be TRBD1 (5 bases). V was pared by 1 base and J by 4 bases, with 11 bases between. Germline CDR1 and CDR2: WSHSY and SAAADI. The CDR3 covers 15 residues. The CDR3 region is CASSEWGFGGNTIYF. The CDR3 DNA reads as TGCGCCAGCAGTGAGTGGGGGTTTGGAGGAAACACCATATATTTT.

V usage is TRBV5-4 and J usage is TRBJ1-2; no reliable D call. Trimming removed 3 bases from V and 3 bases from J, with 18 bases in between. The CDR3 runs to 16 residues. Germline assignment: CDR1 SGHNT and CDR2 YYREEE (reference sequence). DNA for the CDR3: TGTGCCAGCAGCTCGAAACTCGGGCGAGTGGACTATGGCTACACCTTC. It is translated as CASSSKLGRVDYGYTF.

This clone was detected only a few times. The CDR3, as DNA: TGCGCCAGCAGCCTTCGGACAGGGGGAGGGGAAAAACTGTTTTTT. It yields the protein CASSLRTGGGEKLFF. V and J are TRBV5-1 and TRBJ1-4, with 10 bases that match TRBD1. This CDR3 contains 15 residues. Germline assignment: CDR1 SGHRS and CDR2 YFSETQ. The V segment lost 4 bases and the J segment 8 bases; nucleotides outside the gene matches: 8.

The genes are TRBV6-6 and TRBJ2-7; D unresolved. The CDR3 is 12 amino acids. V lost 0 bases and J 5 bases, leaving 5 bases between the germline ends. Germline loops: CDR1 MNHNY, CDR2 SVGAGI (reference sequence). The CDR3 DNA reads TGTGCCAGCAGTTACTCGGAGCACGAGCAGTACTTC. Translation: CASSYSEHEQYF.

V and J are TRBV7-9 and TRBJ2-6; D is unresolved. Trimming stripped 4 bases from V and 0 bases from J, with 4 bases between. This CDR3 is 14 amino acids long. Germline CDR1 reads SEHNR; CDR2 reads FQNEAQ (reference sequence). The DNA of the CDR3 is TGTGCCAGCAGCTCCCGCTCTGGGGCCAACGTCCTGACTTTC. This translates into CASSSRSGANVLTF.

The chain recombines TRBV14 with TRBJ2-5; D is unclear. Looked up from germline, CDR1 is SGHDN and CDR2 is FVKESK. The CDR3 consists of 11 residues. With 8 bases removed from V and 5 bases from J, the gap between germline ends came to 9 bases. CDR3 DNA sequence: TGTGCCAGCGGCCTTGGGGAGACCCAGTACTTC. The encoded protein is CASGLGETQYF.

The gene calls are TRBV10-2 and TRBJ2-7, with 9 bases that match TRBD1. The trim removed 4 bases at V and 2 bases at J, leaving 6 bases unmatched. Germline CDR1 reads WSHSY; CDR2 reads SAAADI. The CDR3 spans 15 residues. The CDR3 sequence is CASSGTGTGTYEQYF. CDR3 sequence (DNA): TGCGCCAGCAGTGGTACCGGGACAGGGACCTACGAGCAGTACTTC.